The clone carrying this T cell receptor (beta chain) appeared many times. Its antigen is undetermined. This specimen comes from a study of T-cell memory formation after mild COVID-19. Study-level results: Some SARS-CoV-2-responding clones were already detected in memory before infection. Among clones contracting day 15 to 85, CD4/CD8 was balanced, whereas later expanders leaned CD4+.

TCRdb called the 5' RACE reads again in MiXCR, with one record for every CDR3 protein. The sample consists of over 120,000 distinct CDR3 sequences, 6% to 7% of them appearing once. The CDR3 runs 15 residues. Germline CDR1 reads SEHNR; CDR2 reads FQNEAQ (reference sequence). V was shortened by 3 bases and J by 2 bases, with 13 bases between the two germline ends. The chain joins TRBV7-9 to TRBJ2-5; a possible D gene is TRBD2 (7 bases). The clonotype was recovered from an adult woman who had mild COVID-19 (a few samples of this study predate the infection). Cell type and time point are not known. Material for sequencing was PBMCs or a T cell subset sorted from them (not recorded which). CDR3 region: CASSLGGGRQETQYF. CDR3 in DNA: TGTGCCAGCAGCTTGGGCGGGGGCCGTCAAGAGACCCAGTACTTC.